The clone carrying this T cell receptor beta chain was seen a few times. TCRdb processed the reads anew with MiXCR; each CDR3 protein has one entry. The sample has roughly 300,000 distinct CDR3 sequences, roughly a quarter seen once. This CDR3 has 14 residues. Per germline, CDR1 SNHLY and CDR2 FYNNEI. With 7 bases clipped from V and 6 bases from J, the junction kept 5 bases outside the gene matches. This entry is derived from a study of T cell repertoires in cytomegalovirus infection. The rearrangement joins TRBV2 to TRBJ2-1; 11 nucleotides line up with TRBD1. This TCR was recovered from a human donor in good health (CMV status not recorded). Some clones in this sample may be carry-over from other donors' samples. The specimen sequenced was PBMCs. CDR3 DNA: TGTGCCAGCACCCTGGACAGGGGGCCCAATGAGCAGTTCTTC. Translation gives CASTLDRGPNEQFF.